The 30 T cell receptor beta chains below were found in one sample sequenced in a study of human T cells and chemical hapten exposure. Time point: healthy volunteer bleed at 6 weeks. Whole blood, unfractionated, served as the material for total RNA extraction. TCRdb passed the RACE reads through MiXCR, listing each CDR3 protein once. The profile shows approximately 79,000 distinct CDR3 sequences, around 8.7% of them singletons. Sequencing was carried out using whole blood. The source is a male donor in good health. Some clones in this sample may be carry-over from other donors' samples.

This clonotype was seen more than once but under ten times. V gene TRBV12-5 combines with J gene TRBJ2-7, with 7 bases lining up with TRBD1. V trimming: 1 base; J trimming: 4 bases; junction bases outside the gene matches: 7. The CDR3 covers 15 residues. CDR1 is LGHNT and CDR2 is FRNRAP in the germline V gene. CDR3 in DNA: TGTGCTAGTGGTTTGGCGCGGACAGGAGGATACGAGCAGTACTTC. It codes for CASGLARTGGYEQYF. Full variable domain (outside the CDR3, taken from reference TRBV12-5 and TRBJ2-7): DARVTQTPRHKVTEMGQEVTMRCQPILGHNTVFWYRQTMMQGLELLAYFRNRAPLDDSGMPKDRFSAEMPDATLATLKIQPSEPRDSAVYFCASGLARTGGYEQYFGPGTRLTVT.

This chain links TRBV4-3 with TRBJ2-7, with 9 bases aligning to TRBD1. V gave up 7 bases and J gave up 2 bases; unmatched junction bases: 6. Germline-derived CDR1 and CDR2 are LGHNA and YSLEER. The CDR3 covers 14 residues. The CDR3, as DNA: TGCGCCAGCAACCACCGGGACAGGGCCTACGAGCAGTACTTC. Translation: CASNHRDRAYEQYF.

This clonotype was found a few times. This rearrangement joins TRBV3-1 to TRBJ2-4; possibly TRBD2 for D (5 bases). CDR1 and CDR2 from the germline V gene are LGHDT and YNNKEL (reference sequence). The length of the CDR3 is 15 residues. V was clipped by 0 bases and J by 9 bases, with 15 bases between them. In nucleotides, the CDR3 is TGTGCCAGCAGCCAAGAAAGCGCTGGCCGGGGCATTCAGTACTTC. Translation: CASSQESAGRGIQYF. The whole variable domain, filled in from reference TRBV3-1 and TRBJ2-4, reads DTAVSQTPKYLVTQMGNDKSIKCEQNLGHDTMYWYKQDSKKFLKIMFSYNNKELIINETVPNRFSPKSPDKAHLNLHINSLELGDSAVYFCASSQESAGRGIQYFGAGTRLSVL.

The V gene is TRBV29-1, the J gene TRBJ1-1, with 9 bases matching TRBD1. The V and J ends lost 3 bases and 3 bases, in that order; junction bases with no gene match: 2. Germline V gene data show CDR1 as SQVTM and CDR2 as ANQGSEA. The CDR3 totals 13 residues. CDR3 in DNA: TGCAGCGTTGAGAGGACAGGGGACACTGAAGCTTTCTTT. Its translation is CSVERTGDTEAFF.

This clonotype was recorded at least ten times. The rearrangement joins TRBV5-1 to TRBJ2-5; possible D gene TRBD2, 5 bases. The CDR3 runs to 14 residues. The ends were cut back, 1 base at V and 1 base at J, with 8 bases in the middle. Germline V gene lookup returns CDR1 SGHRS and CDR2 YFSETQ. CDR3 nucleotide sequence: TGCGCCAGCAGCTTGACAAGCGGCCAAGAGACCCAGTACTTC. Translation gives CASSLTSGQETQYF. The whole variable domain, remainder taken from reference TRBV5-1 and TRBJ2-5, is KAGVTQTPRYLIKTRGQQVTLSCSPISGHRSVSWYQQTPGQGLQFLFEYFSETQRNKGNFPGRFSGRQFSNSRSEMNVSTLELGDSALYLCASSLTSGQETQYFGPGTRLLVL.

The rearrangement uses TRBV25-1 and TRBJ1-1, with 8 bases aligning to TRBD1. The CDR3 runs 15 residues. The germline V gene has CDR1 MGHDK and CDR2 SYGVNS. Germline trimming cut 4 bases from V and 3 bases from J; bases unmatched to any gene: 7. The CDR3 spells CASSAPDRDDTEAFF. CDR3 coding DNA: TGTGCCAGCAGTGCCCCGGACAGGGACGACACTGAAGCTTTCTTT.

Ten or more counts support this clonotype. CDR3 sequence: CAIMPAGGSGANVLTF. The CDR3 nucleotides are TGTGCCATCATGCCAGCAGGGGGATCTGGGGCCAACGTCCTGACTTTC. The rearrangement joins TRBV10-3 to TRBJ2-6, with 7 bases lining up with TRBD1. Germline values: CDR1 ENHRY, CDR2 SYGVKD. The trim removed 7 bases at V and 1 base at J, leaving 7 bases unmatched. The CDR3 has 16 amino acids.

The chain joins TRBV18 to TRBJ1-5, with TRBD1 as a possible D gene (5 bases). Germline CDR1 is KGHSH and CDR2 is LQKENI. The CDR3 is 13 residues long. Between the trimmed V and J ends, which lost 3 bases and 7 bases, there was a span of 10 bases. CDR3 sequence: CASSPGTGQPQHF. The CDR3 DNA reads as TGTGCCAGCTCACCCGGCACAGGCCAGCCCCAGCATTTT.

In its sample, this clonotype was seen a few times. This chain connects TRBV27 to TRBJ2-3, with D possibly TRBD2 on 7 matching bases. Germline-derived CDR1 and CDR2 are MNHEY and SMNVEV (reference sequence). The CDR3 runs to 15 residues. The V and J ends lost 6 bases and 2 bases respectively, with 15 bases between them. The CDR3 sequence: CASSWGGGFTDTQYF. The CDR3 DNA is TGTGCCAGCAGCTGGGGGGGGGGCTTCACAGATACGCAGTATTTT.

This clonotype was seen more than once but under ten times. The V gene is TRBV29-1, the J gene TRBJ1-2; D gene unclear. Trimming stripped 1 base from V and 7 bases from J, with 7 bases between. The CDR3 has 11 amino acids. Germline CDR1 and CDR2: SQVTM and ANQGSEA. The CDR3 DNA follows: TGCAGCGTTGAAGCCTTCCGTGGCTACACCTTC. Translated, it gives CSVEAFRGYTF.

The gene calls are TRBV18 and TRBJ2-1; 8 nucleotides agree with TRBD2. Germline V gene data show CDR1 as KGHSH and CDR2 as LQKENI. V trimming: 9 bases; J trimming: 1 base; junction bases outside the gene matches: 8. The CDR3 covers 15 residues. For the CDR3, the DNA is TGTGCCAGTATTCATAGCGGGATATCCTACAATGAGCAGTTCTTC. Protein product: CASIHSGISYNEQFF.

This clonotype was seen repeatedly, ten times or more. This chain uses TRBV6-5 with TRBJ1-1; a possible D gene is TRBD1 (6 bases). The CDR3 runs to 15 residues. Germline V lookup: CDR1 MNHEY, CDR2 SVGAGI. V shed 4 bases and J shed 0 bases, with 12 bases lying between them. CDR3 coding DNA: TGTGCCAGCAGTTTGAGTACAGGGATGAACACTGAAGCTTTCTTT. Translated, it gives CASSLSTGMNTEAFF.

The chain couples TRBV14 to TRBJ2-2; D not resolved. The V end lost 0 bases, the J end lost 5 bases, and 10 bases lay between the germline ends. The CDR3 consists of 15 residues. Germline CDR1 SGHDN, CDR2 FVKESK. DNA of the CDR3: TGTGCCAGCAGCCAAGATAAGAGAAGGACCGGGGAGCTGTTTTTT. Protein sequence: CASSQDKRRTGELFF.

This clonotype has a count of ten or more. V and J are TRBV6-5 and TRBJ1-2, with TRBD1 matching 7 bases. The V gene end was trimmed by 5 bases and the J gene end by 10 bases; junction bases not matched to a gene: 7. CDR3 length: 12 residues. The germline gives CDR1 MNHEY, CDR2 SVGAGI. CDR3 loop: CASSRGQVDYTF. In nucleotides, the CDR3 is TGTGCCAGCAGTCGCGGACAGGTCGACTACACCTTC.

Only a few counts were recorded for this clonotype. The rearrangement joins TRBV12-3 or TRBV12-4 to TRBJ2-3; no clear D. Trimming removed 3 bases at V and 6 bases at J, with 4 bases between. The CDR3 is 11 amino acids. DNA of the CDR3: TGTGCCAGCAGTTTTTTGGATACGCAGTATTTT. Residues: CASSFLDTQYF.

A few counts support this clonotype. The chain uses TRBV10-1 and TRBJ2-5; tentative D call: TRBD2 (6 bases). The CDR3 has 13 amino acids. Per germline, CDR1 WNHNN and CDR2 SYGVQD (reference sequence). The ends were cut back, 2 bases at V and 2 bases at J, with 6 bases in the middle. The CDR3 region has the DNA TGCGCCAGCAGTGAGGGGACTCAAGAGACCCAGTACTTC. Its protein is CASSEGTQETQYF.

This clonotype was counted many times. The chain combines TRBV12-3 or TRBV12-4 with TRBJ2-5; 11 bases align to TRBD1. After removal of 6 bases from V and 4 bases from J, the junction contained 4 bases not matched to a gene. The CDR3 length is 14 residues. The CDR3 spells CASRPGTGGETQYF. For the CDR3, the DNA is TGTGCCAGCAGGCCCGGGACAGGGGGAGAGACCCAGTACTTC.

There are a few counts of this clonotype. The rearrangement links TRBV18 to TRBJ2-7; TRBD2 is a possible D gene (7 bases). V lost 3 bases to trimming and J lost 1 base, with 25 bases between them. The CDR3 spans 19 residues. Per the germline V gene, CDR1 is KGHSH and CDR2 is LQKENI. CDR3 DNA sequence: TGTGCCAGCTCACCCATTCAAGTTCGGGGGGCTGGGATTTCCTACGAGCAGTACTTC. The encoded protein is CASSPIQVRGAGISYEQYF.

In this sample, this clonotype turned up many times. The CDR3 region is CASSDPTGSEAFF. For the CDR3, the DNA is TGTGCCAGCAGTGACCCGACAGGGTCTGAAGCTTTCTTT. This chain uses TRBV25-1 with TRBJ1-1; 7 bases fit TRBD1. J was trimmed by 6 bases and V by 3 bases; bases with no gene match: 4. CDR3 size: 13 residues. Looked up from germline, CDR1 is MGHDK and CDR2 is SYGVNS.

The gene calls are TRBV27 and TRBJ2-2; D is undetermined. With 0 bases removed from V and 5 bases from J, the gap between germline ends came to 1 base. The V gene's germline CDR1 is MNHEY and CDR2 SMNVEV (reference sequence). The CDR3 is 12 residues long. In DNA form, the CDR3 reads TGTGCCAGCAGTTTATCGACCGGGGAGCTGTTTTTT. This codes for CASSLSTGELFF.

This clonotype was picked up a small number of times. The chain couples TRBV12-3 or TRBV12-4 to TRBJ2-1; tentative D call: TRBD2 (5 bases). This CDR3 has 11 residues. V shed 3 bases and J shed 10 bases, with 7 bases lying between them. For the CDR3, the DNA is TGTGCCAGCAGTTTTGAGCGGGAGCAGTTCTTC. It is translated as CASSFEREQFF.

V and J are TRBV6-1 and TRBJ2-4; 10 nucleotides align to TRBD2. V dropped 0 bases and J dropped 2; count of bases not matched to a gene: 22. In germline, CDR1 is MNHNS, CDR2 SASEGT. This CDR3 has 23 amino acids. Here the CDR3 reads CASSEALQGALAGVEDPKNIQYF. In DNA form, the CDR3 reads TGTGCCAGCAGTGAAGCGCTTCAGGGGGCGCTAGCGGGGGTGGAGGATCCCAAAAACATTCAGTACTTC.

The chain carries TRBV7-9 and TRBJ2-3; D is undetermined. Germline V lookup: CDR1 SEHNR, CDR2 FQNEAQ (reference sequence). The V and J ends lost 1 base and 6 bases respectively, with 14 bases between them. This CDR3 is 15 amino acids long. CDR3 region: CASSLELPRKDTQYF. The CDR3 coding sequence is TGTGCCAGCAGCTTAGAACTTCCCCGTAAGGATACGCAGTATTTT. Full variable domain (missing parts from reference TRBV7-9 and TRBJ2-3): DTGVSQNPRHKITKRGQNVTFRCDPISEHNRLYWYRQTLGQGPEFLTYFQNEAQLEKSRLLSDRFSAERPKGSFSTLEIQRTEQGDSAMYLCASSLELPRKDTQYFGPGTRLTVL.

The J gene is TRBJ1-1, the V gene TRBV27; D is possibly TRBD1 (5 bases). Germline-derived CDR1 and CDR2 are MNHEY and SMNVEV (reference sequence). The CDR3 extends over 15 amino acids. The germline V and J ends were trimmed by 5 bases and 1 base, with 14 bases remaining between them. CDR3 nucleotide sequence: TGTGCCAGCAGTACTCCGGGACGGAAGAACACTGAAGCTTTCTTT. Residues: CASSTPGRKNTEAFF.

This clonotype was detected a few times. This chain joins TRBV6-1 and TRBJ1-2, with 7 bases lining up with TRBD1. Germline-derived CDR1 and CDR2 are MNHNS and SASEGT. The J segment lost 0 bases and the V segment lost 2 bases, leaving 3 bases of the junction unmatched. The CDR3 is 15 amino acids. The CDR3 sequence is CASSEMGTANYGYTF. CDR3 nucleotides: TGTGCCAGCAGTGAAATGGGGACAGCTAACTATGGCTACACCTTC.

The rearrangement joins TRBV7-3 to TRBJ2-2; maybe TRBD1 (5 bases). The V and J ends lost 6 bases and 5 bases respectively, with 16 bases between them. Germline CDR1 reads SGHTA; CDR2 reads FQGTGA. The CDR3 consists of 15 residues. DNA of the CDR3: TGTGCCAGCAGTCGAAGTCCAGGGCCGACCGGGGAGCTGTTTTTT. It yields the protein CASSRSPGPTGELFF.

The chain has TRBV5-6 and TRBJ2-7; TRBD2 matches at 12 bases. The length of the CDR3 is 17 residues. J was trimmed by 5 bases and V by 4 bases; bases with no gene match: 13. CDR1 is SGHDT, CDR2 YYEEEE, per germline. The DNA for the CDR3 is TGTGCCAGCAGCCCACCCGGCCCTCTAGCGGGAGGGCACGAGCAGTACTTC. It codes for CASSPPGPLAGGHEQYF.

This clonotype was seen a handful of times. The rearrangement joins TRBV12-3 or TRBV12-4 to TRBJ1-5; D not resolved. This CDR3 region has 14 residues. Trimming left V 1 base short and J 7 bases short, with 11 bases between. CDR3 protein: CASSLGTREQPQHF. In nucleotides, the CDR3 is TGTGCCAGCAGTTTAGGGACCCGGGAGCAGCCCCAGCATTTT.

Only a few counts were recorded for this clonotype. V is TRBV29-1 and J is TRBJ2-5; D uncertain. Trimming left V 5 bases short and J 1 base short, with 8 bases between. Germline-derived CDR1 and CDR2 are SQVTM and ANQGSEA. The CDR3 runs 12 residues. CDR3 DNA sequence: TGCAGCGTTATGTGGACCCAAGAGACCCAGTACTTC. Encoded protein: CSVMWTQETQYF.

This clonotype was observed many times. This chain joins TRBV12-3 or TRBV12-4 and TRBJ1-1; a weak D match, TRBD1 (5 bases). The V and J ends lost 8 bases and 5 bases respectively, with 12 bases between them. The CDR3 runs to 12 residues. The CDR3 coding sequence is TGTGCCAGCTTAGGGGATGAGACTGAAGCTTTCTTT. Translation gives CASLGDETEAFF.